The rows below give T cell receptor beta chains drawn from one sample of a study of blood T cell repertoires in COVID-19. Clones were sequenced by immunoSEQ multiplex PCR, and TCRdb holds only the in-frame ones, with some missing. The sample contains 150,000 or so clones, around 80% of which appear only once. The sequencing sample was made of peripheral blood. Every receptor here comes from a human donor with acute or convalescent COVID-19. The donor label of this sample is uncertain. Both conserved end residues are part of each CDR3. A D gene is named only where the DNA matches it firmly. Size tells how often a clone was seen (once, few, many) or the class of an expanded clone, and some rows leave it out.

v_call	clone_size	j_call	d_call	cdr3_aa	cdr3_nt
TRBV6-1	few	TRBJ1-2	TRBD1	CASSVSRTGQNIYGYTF	TGTGCCAGCAGTGTCTCCAGGACAGGACAGAATATATATGGCTACACCTTC
TRBV11-2	NA	TRBJ1-1	TRBD1	CASSPQTGGNTEAFF	TGTGCCAGCAGCCCCCAGACAGGGGGGAACACTGAAGCTTTCTTT
TRBV19	NA	TRBJ2-5	TRBD2	CASSTLSGVQETQYF	TGTGCCAGTAGTACCCTTAGCGGGGTACAAGAGACCCAGTACTTC
TRBV5-5	NA	TRBJ2-5	NA	CASSLLQGNQETQYF	TGTGCCAGCAGCCTGTTGCAGGGGAACCAAGAGACCCAGTACTTC
TRBV3-1/TRBV3-2	NA	TRBJ2-5	NA	CASSPTLTGVKTQYF	TGTGCCAGCAGCCCGACCTTGACAGGAGTGAAGACCCAGTACTTC
TRBV2	many	TRBJ2-7	NA	CASSERALGGEQYF	TGTGCCAGCAGTGAGCGGGCCCTAGGAGGGGAGCAGTACTTC
TRBV2	NA	TRBJ1-2	TRBD1	CASISRRGTGTNYGYTF	TGTGCCAGCATCTCCCGGCGGGGGACAGGAACTAACTATGGCTACACCTTC
TRBV27	NA	TRBJ1-4	TRBD1	CASSLGGGDEKLFF	TGTGCCAGCAGTTTAGGAGGGGGCGATGAAAAACTGTTTTTT
TRBV7-9	NA	TRBJ2-1	TRBD2	CASSRLRLAVDNEQFF	TGTGCCAGCAGTCGACTTAGACTAGCGGTAGACAATGAGCAGTTCTTC
TRBV5-1	NA	TRBJ2-2	TRBD1	CASSIGTANTGELFF	TGCGCCAGCAGCATAGGGACAGCGAACACCGGGGAGCTGTTTTTT
TRBV18	few	TRBJ1-2	NA	CASSPDSIRSAGYTF	TGTGCCAGCTCACCCGACTCTATCCGGTCCGCGGGGTACACCTTC
TRBV5-4	NA	TRBJ2-3	TRBD2	CASSPRLAGGRDTQYF	TGTGCCAGCAGCCCACGACTAGCGGGGGGTCGAGATACGCAGTATTTT
TRBV30	NA	TRBJ2-5	NA	CAWSKGARLRGETQYF	TGTGCCTGGAGTAAGGGAGCCAGGCTAAGAGGAGAGACCCAGTACTTC
TRBV29-1	NA	TRBJ1-5	TRBD1	CSVGQGGNQPQHF	TGCAGCGTTGGACAGGGCGGGAATCAGCCCCAGCATTTT
TRBV5-1	NA	TRBJ2-1	TRBD2	CASSVTSGGAVYNEQFF	TGCGCCAGCAGCGTTACTAGCGGGGGGGCCGTCTACAATGAGCAGTTCTTC
TRBV9	NA	TRBJ2-5	TRBD1	CASSVGTDRGTQYF	TGTGCCAGCAGCGTAGGGACCGACAGGGGGACCCAGTACTTC
TRBV2	NA	TRBJ2-5	TRBD1	CASSMTGGETQYF	TGTGCCAGCAGTATGACAGGGGGAGAGACCCAGTACTTC
TRBV11-2	NA	TRBJ1-1	NA	CASSFTGSMNTEAFF	TGTGCCAGCAGCTTCACCGGGTCCATGAACACTGAAGCTTTCTTT
TRBV10-3	NA	TRBJ1-5	TRBD1	CAISESTGGGNQPQHF	TGTGCCATCAGTGAGTCGACAGGGGGAGGCAATCAGCCCCAGCATTTT
TRBV7-2	NA	TRBJ1-5	NA	CASSLLPQHGQAQHF	TGTGCCAGCAGCCTCCTTCCCCAACATGGTCAAGCCCAGCATTTT
TRBV7-9	once	TRBJ1-1	TRBD1	CASSRRTGRISEAFF	TGTGCCAGCAGCAGACGGACAGGGCGAATCTCTGAAGCTTTCTTT
TRBV4-2	NA	TRBJ2-2	NA	CASSQETGTGELFF	TGTGCCAGCAGCCAAGAGACTGGGACCGGGGAGCTGTTTTTT
TRBV7-2	NA	TRBJ1-2	NA	CASSLAPPLTGGYTF	TGTGCCAGCAGCTTAGCGCCACCTCTCACCGGGGGCTACACCTTC
TRBV19	few	TRBJ2-2	TRBD1	CASSRDSERDGELFF	TGTGCCAGTAGTAGGGACAGTGAGAGGGACGGGGAGCTGTTTTTT
TRBV7-6	NA	TRBJ1-6	NA	CASSTHSTRVRTNSPLHF	TGTGCCAGCAGCACCCATTCTACCCGGGTCCGAACTAATTCACCCCTCCACTTT
TRBV5-1	NA	TRBJ1-1	TRBD1	CASSGTGTGAAEAFF	TGCGCCAGCAGCGGAACCGGGACAGGGGCCGCTGAAGCTTTCTTT
TRBV19	NA	TRBJ2-3	NA	CASSLQGADTQYF	TGTGCCAGTAGTCTACAGGGCGCAGATACGCAGTATTTT
TRBV6-2/TRBV6-3	NA	TRBJ2-7	TRBD2	CASSYATSGGDPAYEQYF	TGTGCCAGCAGTTACGCGACTAGCGGGGGGGACCCAGCCTACGAGCAGTACTTC
TRBV4-3	NA	TRBJ1-2	NA	CASSQKAGPGGYTF	TGCGCCAGCAGCCAAAAAGCAGGTCCGGGGGGCTACACCTTC
TRBV27	once	TRBJ1-1	TRBD1	CASSRQGSATEAFF	TGTGCCAGCAGTCGACAGGGGAGTGCCACTGAAGCTTTCTTT
TRBV7-9	NA	TRBJ2-1	TRBD2	CASSLQRGGNEQFF	TGTGCCAGCAGCTTACAACGGGGGGGCAATGAGCAGTTCTTC
TRBV28	NA	TRBJ2-2	NA	CASSLLRRPTGELFF	TGTGCCAGCAGTTTATTAAGGAGGCCCACCGGGGAGCTGTTTTTT
TRBV3-1/TRBV3-2	NA	TRBJ1-1	NA	CASSLWGQGNTEAFF	TGTGCCAGCAGCCTCTGGGGGCAGGGGAACACTGAAGCTTTCTTT
TRBV5-1	NA	TRBJ1-2	TRBD1	CASSLRGQGQNYGYTF	TGCGCCAGCAGCTTGAGGGGACAGGGGCAAAACTATGGCTACACCTTC
TRBV5-1	few	TRBJ1-1	TRBD1	CASSEQGARTEAFF	TGCGCCAGCAGCGAACAGGGGGCGCGGACTGAAGCTTTCTTT